These 14 T cell receptor beta chains share one sample of origin, sequenced in a study of identical twins listed by TCRdb under 2016. Library preparation was by 5' RACE. Sequencing took place on an Illumina HiSeq 2000. TCRdb cleaned the public reads at Q25 with fastp, built clones with MiXCR and kept in-frame beta chains. Every CDR3 protein is listed once, alongside the most common genes and DNA of its rows. Within this sample are fewer than 550,000 distinct CDR3 sequences, with roughly an eighth of them counted one time only. The top ten clones comprise about 1% of the sample. This sample was shared with a second study, whose subject was yellow fever vaccine responses in identical twins.

The specimen was CD4+ T cells sorted from blood. Receptors were obtained from a woman between 18 and 29 years old in good health.

A few counts support this clonotype. The chain uses TRBV10-3 and TRBJ1-2; 7 bases match TRBD1. Trimming took 2 bases from V and 6 from J; bases not matched to a gene: 9. Germline values: CDR1 ENHRY, CDR2 SYGVKD. The CDR3 spans 15 residues. The CDR3 protein is CAISERQGSLNGYTF. The CDR3 nucleotides read TGTGCCATCAGTGAGCGACAGGGAAGTTTGAATGGCTACACCTTC.

This clonotype came up a few times. This rearrangement joins TRBV5-1 to TRBJ2-3; D possibly corresponds to TRBD2 (7 bases). This CDR3 has 15 amino acids. Germline V gives CDR1 SGHRS, CDR2 YFSETQ. Trimming took 6 bases from V and 1 from J, leaving 15 bases between them. The CDR3 DNA follows: TGCGCCAGCACCCCCGGAGGGGGGGGCACAGATACGCAGTATTTT. It encodes CASTPGGGGTDTQYF.

A few counts support this clonotype. The chain is built from TRBV5-1 and TRBJ2-3, with D tentatively TRBD1 or TRBD2 (6 bases each). The CDR3 sequence is 13 residues long. Germline V lookup: CDR1 SGHRS, CDR2 YFSETQ. Trimming pared 3 bases from V and 4 bases from J, leaving 9 bases between. The CDR3 is CASSSGASDTQYF. CDR3 nucleotide sequence: TGCGCCAGCAGCTCGGGGGCTTCAGATACGCAGTATTTT.

This clonotype was detected only a few times. The genes are TRBV25-1 and TRBJ2-5, with D tentatively TRBD1 (5 bases). There are 16 residues in the CDR3. Germline CDR1 reads MGHDK; CDR2 reads SYGVNS. The V end lost 1 base, the J end lost 2 bases, and 14 bases lay between the germline ends. The DNA for the CDR3 is TGTGCCAGCAGTGAATCGGGCAGGGCGATACAAGAGACCCAGTACTTC. Its translation is CASSESGRAIQETQYF.

V usage is TRBV24-1 and J usage is TRBJ2-5; TRBD1 or TRBD2 may be the D gene (5 bases each). V lost 4 bases and J 5 bases, leaving 13 bases between the germline ends. Germline CDR1 and CDR2: KGHDR and SFDVKD. The CDR3 sequence is 14 residues long. The DNA for the CDR3 is TGTGCCACCAGTGAGTCCACGGGGCGGGAGACCCAGTACTTC. It is translated as CATSESTGRETQYF.

The chain employs TRBV19 and TRBJ2-5; 11 bases map to TRBD2. There are 15 residues in the CDR3. CDR1 and CDR2 from the germline V gene are LNHDA and SQIVND (reference sequence). J lost 3 bases, V lost 5 bases, and 5 bases had no gene match. In nucleotides, the CDR3 is TGTGCCAGTAGTTCATCGGGACTAGCGGAAGAGACCCAGTACTTC. Protein sequence: CASSSSGLAEETQYF. Using reference TRBV19 and TRBJ2-5 for the parts outside the CDR3, the full variable domain is DGGITQSPKYLFRKEGQNVTLSCEQNLNHDAMYWYRQDPGQGLRLIYYSQIVNDFQKGDIAEGYSVSREKKESFPLTVTSAQKNPTAFYLCASSSSGLAEETQYFGPGTRLLVL.

This clonotype was counted only a few times. The J gene is TRBJ2-7, the V gene TRBV12-3 or TRBV12-4; unclear D gene. The CDR3 runs to 14 residues. Trimming stripped 5 bases from V and 1 base from J, with 12 bases between. CDR3 in DNA: TGTGCCAGCAGTCCCGAACAGTCGTCCTACGAGCAGTACTTC. Its translation is CASSPEQSSYEQYF.

CDR3 sequence: CASSQGLAGLHTGELFF. For the CDR3, the DNA is TGTGCCAGCAGCCAAGGACTAGCGGGCCTTCACACCGGGGAGCTGTTTTTT. The rearrangement uses TRBV4-2 and TRBJ2-2, with TRBD2 matching over 10 bases. Germline V gene lookup returns CDR1 LGHNA and CDR2 YNFKEQ. The CDR3 totals 17 residues. V gave up 1 base and J gave up 3 bases; unmatched junction bases: 5.

The table lists this clonotype with a few counts. The chain recombines TRBV9 with TRBJ2-7, with D possibly being TRBD1 (7 bases). The CDR3 contains 14 residues. Germline V CDR1 and CDR2: SGDLS, YYNGEE. The ends were cut back, 0 bases at V and 6 bases at J, with 13 bases in the middle. The CDR3 DNA follows: TGTGCCAGCAGCGTAGTACCAGGGGGACTCGAGCAGTACTTC. Protein product: CASSVVPGGLEQYF.

The rearrangement joins TRBV28 to TRBJ1-2; possibly TRBD1 for D (6 bases). The CDR3 covers 13 residues. V was clipped by 1 base and J by 7 bases, with 10 bases between them. From germline, CDR1 is MDHEN and CDR2 SYDVKM. This CDR3 reads CASSLLGGSGYTF. CDR3 nucleotides: TGTGCCAGCAGTTTATTAGGGGGGAGTGGCTACACCTTC.

This clonotype was counted between two and nine times. This chain joins TRBV7-2 and TRBJ2-7; 10 nucleotides match TRBD2. Germline V gene lookup returns CDR1 SGHTA and CDR2 FQGNSA. V gave up 0 bases and J gave up 6 bases; unmatched junction bases: 2. This CDR3 is built from 14 residues. This CDR3 is CASSLASGGSEQYF. The CDR3 bases are TGTGCCAGCAGCTTAGCTAGCGGGGGGTCCGAGCAGTACTTC.

The chain links TRBV3-1 to TRBJ2-5, with D possibly TRBD1 on 6 matching bases. CDR3 size: 16 residues. The germline gives CDR1 LGHDT, CDR2 YNNKEL (reference sequence). The ends were cut back, 1 base at V and 1 base at J, with 13 bases in the middle. This CDR3 reads CASSQVGQIPQETQYF. The CDR3 nucleotides read TGTGCCAGCAGCCAAGTAGGACAGATACCCCAAGAGACCCAGTACTTC.

This clonotype was counted a few times. V is TRBV11-2 and J is TRBJ2-1; 12 bases match TRBD2. The CDR3 sequence is 19 residues long. V lost 5 bases and J lost 10; bases outside the gene matches: 21. From germline, CDR1 is SGHAT and CDR2 FQNNGV. In nucleotides, the CDR3 is TGTGCCAGCAGCCCCAGAGCCGGGACTAGCGGGTTCCTAAGTCGGGAGCAGTTCTTC. Translation: CASSPRAGTSGFLSREQFF.

Many counts were recorded for this clonotype. The genes are TRBV5-5 and TRBJ2-1; possible D gene TRBD2, 5 bases. Germline CDR1 reads SGHKS; CDR2 reads YYEKEE (reference sequence). The CDR3 runs to 13 residues. The V gene lost 2 bases and the J gene lost 4 bases, with 7 bases spanning the gap. The CDR3: CASSFSGYNEQFF. As DNA, the CDR3 is TGTGCCAGCAGCTTCAGCGGTTACAATGAGCAGTTCTTC. The complete variable domain, with remaining parts taken from reference TRBV5-5 and TRBJ2-1, reads DAGVTQSPTHLIKTRGQQVTLRCSPISGHKSVSWYQQVLGQGPQFIFQYYEKEERGRGNFPDRFSARQFPNYSSELNVNALLLGDSALYLCASSFSGYNEQFFGPGTRLTVL.